This TCR beta chain was retrieved from a study of blood T cell repertoires in COVID-19. The overall study: Samples of COVID-19 (acute and convalescent) were obtained from the United States, Italy and Spain. The analysed material was cDNA or gDNA that came from T cells, B-cell-depleted T cells, or PBMCs.

In regard to this clone: The sample carries other DNA sequences with the same CDR3.

Trimming stripped 0 bases from V and 2 bases from J, with 9 bases between. This CDR3 has 15 residues. Germline V gene lookup returns CDR1 SGHRS and CDR2 YFSETQ. Using immunoSEQ multiplex PCR, the repertoire was profiled, and TCRdb retains in-frame clones only, with some absent. Among about 400,000 clones listed, roughly 90% were seen once. Everyone who took part was roughly 18 to 100 years old, and they came from roughly 25 US areas. Grouping used clinical history reported by participants in a survey and questionnaire. The chain is built from TRBV5-1 and TRBJ1-3; D is unclear. Sequencing input: PBMCs or T cells enriched from blood (not recorded which). This receptor was taken from a woman in her twenties or thirties with acute COVID-19. Here the CDR3 DNA reads TGCGCCAGCAGCTTGGAGGGCGGGCCTGGAAACACCATATATTTT. It yields the protein CASSLEGGPGNTIYF.